The clone carrying this T cell receptor beta chain was counted between two and nine times. Its antigen is as yet unknown. Each CDR3 protein gets one entry after TCRdb re-called the 5' RACE reads with MiXCR. The sample records about 10,000 distinct CDR3 sequences, about 23% being singletons. The data originate from a study of spatial heterogeneity in lung cancer. Study-wide background: Among detected sequences, beta-chain ones consistently exceeded alpha-chain ones in number.

Described time point: blood at routine non-recurrence follow-up after resection. Unsorted whole RNA of tumor, nontumor lung or frozen PBMC was sequenced. The CDR3 totals 14 residues. V gave up 2 bases and J gave up 5 bases; unmatched junction bases: 3. Germline V gene data show CDR1 as WSHSY and CDR2 as SAAADI. General study results and limits: In blood, ubiquitous expanded tumor TCRs appeared more at resection than follow-up.

Sequencing was performed on PBMCs, taken at follow-up. The clonotype originates from a female donor with early-stage non-small cell lung cancer. The chain joins TRBV10-2 to TRBJ2-5, with TRBD1 matching 9 bases. The CDR3 nucleotides read TGCGCCAGCAGTGAGAGGGACAGGGTGGAGACCCAGTACTTC. Protein sequence: CASSERDRVETQYF.